A single T cell receptor (beta chain) is shown here with its context. This clone showed up just once. It lacks a known antigen. One end of the junction does not line up with germline, which may come from a read error. The data were taken from a study of shared clonotypes between healthy human individuals (dated by TCRdb to about 2020). Regarding the complete study: A couple of women and a few men aged 18 to 49 years were included in the cohort. To estimate repertoire size and how much clonotypes are shared between individuals, the study performed deep sequencing of blood TCR repertoires from about 5 healthy adults. Per donor, three plates each were used for CD4 naive and CD4 memory, two for CD8 naive, and one for CD8 memory. Between about 0.94 and 8.9 billion PBMCs per donor were obtained by leukapheresis. To increase sequencing depth and limit assay-specific biases, different laboratories used diverse techniques to prepare libraries and sequence TCR repertoires.

On the study overall, not on this receptor specifically: Pairwise subsampling indicated that sequencing depth was expected to affect the degree of clonotype sharing among donors. Incomplete sequencing was indicated by rarefaction of sorted-subset datasets, despite the large sequencing depth. Sampling was restricted to blood, and TCR repertoires in tissue are likely to differ from TCR repertoires in blood. Naive subsets generally had larger estimated clonotype richness than memory subsets did. About 5% of naive CD4, roughly 3.6% of naive CD8, about 2.4% of memory CD4, and less than 0.45% of memory CD8 clonotypes were shared across several donors. The genetic and exposure-history diversity represented was limited by the small number of donors. Higher generation probabilities were observed for clonotypes shared by all four sorted-subset donors than for non-shared clonotypes.

For the CD8 naive samples, CD45RO-negative cells were positively selected for CCR7, yielding a CD45RA+CCR7+ population from which TemRA cells were excluded. The donors were healthy, HIV-negative adults who had no recently reported acute infections or vaccinations. Only Caucasian adults living in Nashville, Tennessee, USA were represented among the donors. Blood was obtained by leukapheresis, after which PBMCs were separated by Ficoll-Histopaque density gradient centrifugation and cryopreserved in liquid nitrogen vapor phase. Purity and quantity of every magnetically sorted T cell population were checked by analytical flow cytometry. Genomic DNA was isolated from each sorted fraction and quantified by UV absorbance on a Nanodrop 2000c. Using the deep immunoSEQ assay, multiplex PCR amplified TCR CDR3 regions from genomic DNA. Extracted genomic DNA from each cell subset was distributed evenly across all wells of several immunoSEQ 96-well plates, and each plate was treated as a replicate. For sorted subsets, each replicate PCR was loaded with 200 ng genomic DNA, equivalent to 30,000 or so T cell genomes. The purified libraries were quantified using a Qubit 3.0 fluorometer, sized with a Bioanalyzer 2100, and then quantified again using the KAPA Library Quantification kit. Each immunoSEQ 96-well plate was sequenced on its own single-read 150-cycle Illumina NextSeq 550 flow cell. The published analysis was carried out like this. The immunoSEQ output contained only junctional sequences without quality scores, so filtering could not match that applied to full-length reads. To assign V/J genes and CDR3, sequences were annotated using PyIR, a Python wrapper for IgBLAST v1.9, with IMGT germline references. Reads were filtered out if the reads had weak V/J assignments (E-value above 1e-6), no CDR3, stop codons, out-of-frame junctions, or ambiguous translated residues. A V3J clonotype was defined by an identical inferred V gene, J gene, and CDR3 amino acid sequence. Percentage overlap between repertoires was computed as shared unique clonotypes divided by the size of the smaller repertoire. Three approaches were used to assess repertoire richness: RTK rarefaction, the Chao1 estimator, and Recon v2.1 estimates of unobserved clonotypes. For all TCRbeta clonotypes obtained by the gDNA method from several donors, generation probabilities were computed with OLGA. As stored in TCRdb, this immuneACCESS dataset retains in-frame rearrangements with V and J assigned. A fraction of the clones does not appear; measured against another copy, unresolved V genes explain less than half of the discrepancy, and the remainder lacks a known reason. V, J and clone size are those of that table, while D and trimming were read from the DNA. Recorded for this sample are about 2.1 million clones; 80% to 95% of them occurred a single time. The ten largest account for around 1.7% of the sample.

The CDR3 numbers 12 residues from cysteine through phenylalanine. Only the CDR3 portion is preserved as DNA: 36 bases, with reading frame beginning at the first base. CDR1 is given as MNHNY and CDR2 as SVGAGI, both from the germline V gene (reference sequence). This sequence originates from a man aged 18 to 29 in good health. Some clones in this sample may be carry-over from other donors' samples. The chain was built from TRBV6-6 and TRBJ1-2, with 9 bases matching TRBD1. Sequencing was done on a sample of naive CD8+ T cells from PBMCs. Sample cell subset or site, as interpreted from the label and publication: CD45RA+CCR7+. The DNA reads TGTGCCAGCACCCATACGCCCGACAGGGGGTCTTTC. This codes for CASTHTPDRGSF.